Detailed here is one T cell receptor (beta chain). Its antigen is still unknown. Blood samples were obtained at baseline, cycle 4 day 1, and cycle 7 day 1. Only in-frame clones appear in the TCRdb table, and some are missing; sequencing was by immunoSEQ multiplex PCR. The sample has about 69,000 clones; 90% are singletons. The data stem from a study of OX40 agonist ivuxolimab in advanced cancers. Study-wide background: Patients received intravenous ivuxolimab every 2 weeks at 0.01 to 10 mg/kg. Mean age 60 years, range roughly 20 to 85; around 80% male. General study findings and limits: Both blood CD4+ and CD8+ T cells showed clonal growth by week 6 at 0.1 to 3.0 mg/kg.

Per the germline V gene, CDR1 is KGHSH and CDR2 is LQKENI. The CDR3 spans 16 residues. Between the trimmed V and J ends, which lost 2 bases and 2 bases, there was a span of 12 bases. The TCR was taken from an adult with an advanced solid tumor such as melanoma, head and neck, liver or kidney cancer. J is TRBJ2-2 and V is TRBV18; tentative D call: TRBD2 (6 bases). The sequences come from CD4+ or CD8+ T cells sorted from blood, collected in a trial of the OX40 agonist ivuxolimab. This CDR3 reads CASSPIADTNTGELFF. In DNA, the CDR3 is TGTGCCAGCTCACCAATAGCGGATACTAACACCGGGGAGCTGTTTTTT.